The source of this T cell receptor (beta chain) is a study of blood T cells in healthy people across ages. A second PCR of 7 to 11 cycles used a sample-barcoded 5' primer and a J-beta primer mix. Each single sample gave us at least 2.5 million CDR3-containing paired-end reads. TCRdb analysed the 5' RACE reads with MiXCR anew, one entry per CDR3 protein. The sample lists about 1 million distinct CDR3 sequences; around 45% were seen once. The table lists this clonotype with a few counts. Its antigen is as yet unknown. Whole-study findings and limits: The authors considered diversity estimates from one million T cells to be underestimates.

Unmatched junction bases numbered 7, after V lost 3 bases and J lost 1 base. There are 18 residues in the CDR3. Donors were systemically healthy Caucasian individuals from Russia aged roughly 6 to 100 years. Material for sequencing was blood. V gene TRBV12-3 or TRBV12-4 combines with J gene TRBJ2-1; 12 bases agree with TRBD2. This TCR was recovered from a woman aged 55-70 years in good health. The CDR3 DNA reads TGTGCCAGCAGTTTGGCCACTAGCGGGAGGTGGTCCTACAATGAGCAGTTCTTC. Its translation: CASSLATSGRWSYNEQFF.